This TCR beta chain was obtained from a study of blood T cell repertoires in COVID-19. For the study at large: Some COVID-19 samples were acute and others convalescent; all came from the United States, Italy and Spain.

Seattle patient enrollment occurred during active infection, with longitudinal follow-up thereafter. Per the original data handling: Cell counts per sample came from amplifying reference gene primers. The table came from immunoSEQ multiplex PCR; TCRdb's copy has only in-frame clones and leaves some out. The V and J calls and the clone size are those of that table, but D and trimming were determined from the DNA. Found here are 200,000 to 250,000 clones, 80% to 85% of them singletons; the top ten hold about 4.8%. This CDR3 comprises 15 residues. Trimming at V came to 1 base and at J to 4 bases, leaving 1 base not matched to a gene. CDR1 MDHEN and CDR2 SYDVKM come from the germline V gene.

Input material: peripheral blood. V is TRBV28 and J is TRBJ1-2, with 12 nucleotides matching TRBD1. The clonotype comes from a woman aged 65 to 85 with COVID-19, enrolled during active disease. The CDR3 here is CASSLLGQGAYGYTF. The CDR3 nucleotides are TGTGCCAGCAGTTTATTGGGACAGGGGGCCTATGGCTACACCTTC.